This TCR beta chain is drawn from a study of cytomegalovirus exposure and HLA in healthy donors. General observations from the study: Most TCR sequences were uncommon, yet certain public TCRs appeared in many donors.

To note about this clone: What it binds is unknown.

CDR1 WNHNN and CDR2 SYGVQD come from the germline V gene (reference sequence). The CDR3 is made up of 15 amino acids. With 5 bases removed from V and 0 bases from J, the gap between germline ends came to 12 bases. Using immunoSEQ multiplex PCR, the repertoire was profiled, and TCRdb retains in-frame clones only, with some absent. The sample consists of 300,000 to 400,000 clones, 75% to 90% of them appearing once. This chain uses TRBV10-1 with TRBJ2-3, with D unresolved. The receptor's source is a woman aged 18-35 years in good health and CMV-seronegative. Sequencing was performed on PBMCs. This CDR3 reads CASSSPDTSTDTQYF. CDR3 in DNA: TGCGCCAGCAGTAGTCCTGATACTAGCACAGATACGCAGTATTTT.